Listed below are T cell receptor beta chains from one sample, sequenced in a study of spatial heterogeneity in lung cancer. TCRdb fed the 5' RACE reads into MiXCR, producing one record per CDR3 protein. The sample shows roughly 80,000 distinct CDR3 sequences, roughly 12% of them seen only once. Sequenced here: PBMCs, sampled at surgery. The receptors stem from a male donor with early-stage non-small cell lung cancer. Each CDR3 is given with its conserved first and last residue. Fields, in order: V gene, J gene, clone size, D gene, CDR3 length, CDR3 protein, CDR3 DNA. The D gene is left open where the match is weak. Clone size is not always given. Where it is, it says once, few, many or a class for expanded clones.

>TRBV9|TRBJ1-5|many|-|15
CASSVGRDGDQPQHF
TGTGCCAGCAGCGTAGGCAGGGATGGGGATCAGCCCCAGCATTTT
>TRBV19|TRBJ2-7|-|-|15
CASSIEGGPTYEQYF
TGTGCCAGTAGTATTGAGGGGGGCCCTACCTACGAGCAGTACTTC
>TRBV7-9|TRBJ2-7|few|-|17
CASSLNRDSLGGYEQYF
TGTGCCAGCAGCCTCAACCGGGACTCTCTGGGGGGCTACGAGCAGTACTTC
>TRBV20-1|TRBJ2-1|-|-|13
CSARDSGYNEQFF
TGCAGTGCTAGAGATAGCGGCTACAATGAGCAGTTCTTC
>TRBV29-1|TRBJ2-3|many|-|12
CSVEGGTDTQYF
TGCAGCGTTGAGGGCGGAACAGATACGCAGTATTTT
>TRBV7-9|TRBJ1-6|few|TRBD1|15
CASSSSGTGDSPLHF
TGTGCCAGCAGCTCGTCCGGGACAGGGGATTCACCCCTCCACTTT
>TRBV20-1|TRBJ1-2|few|-|14
CSARAGHLNYGYTF
TGCAGTGCTAGAGCAGGACACCTTAACTATGGCTACACCTTC
>TRBV14|TRBJ1-4|-|-|15
CASSQAGFKGEKLFF
TGTGCCAGCAGCCAAGCGGGTTTTAAGGGTGAAAAACTGTTTTTT
>TRBV5-1|TRBJ2-3|few|-|15
CASNGELLSTDTQYF
TGCGCCAGCAATGGAGAGCTCCTATCCACAGATACGCAGTATTTT
>TRBV20-1|TRBJ2-5|few|TRBD1|14
CSAPKDRVRETQYF
TGCAGTGCTCCCAAGGACAGGGTCAGGGAGACCCAGTACTTC
>TRBV2|TRBJ1-6|many|-|15
CASRTNREKNSPLHF
TGTGCCAGCAGAACCAACAGGGAAAAGAATTCACCCCTCCACTTT
>TRBV29-1|TRBJ1-5|-|-|13
CSVAVYSNQPQHF
TGCAGCGTGGCAGTTTATAGCAATCAGCCCCAGCATTTT
>TRBV21-1|TRBJ1-5|many|-|16
CASSSRDREEKQPQHF
TGTGCCAGCAGCTCCCGGGACAGGGAGGAAAAACAGCCCCAGCATTTT
>TRBV20-1|TRBJ1-1|few|-|13
CSAEEIVNTEAFF
TGCAGTGCCGAGGAGATCGTTAACACTGAAGCTTTCTTT
>TRBV28|TRBJ1-2|-|-|14
CASRPQGSNYGYTF
TGTGCCAGCAGACCCCAGGGGAGTAACTATGGCTACACCTTC
>TRBV19|TRBJ1-5|many|-|15
CASSSTGNSNQPQHF
TGTGCCAGTAGTTCCACAGGGAATAGCAATCAGCCCCAGCATTTT
>TRBV7-2|TRBJ2-5|-|-|13
CASSYRVQETQYF
TGTGCCAGCAGTTACAGGGTACAAGAGACCCAGTACTTC
>TRBV5-1|TRBJ2-7|few|TRBD2|16
CASSSTSGRGLDEQYF
TGCGCCAGCAGCTCGACTAGCGGGAGGGGATTGGACGAGCAGTACTTC
>TRBV11-1|TRBJ2-1|few|TRBD2|14
CASSLVGLADEQFF
TGTGCCAGCAGCTTAGTTGGACTAGCGGATGAGCAGTTCTTC
>TRBV6-2/TRBV6-3|TRBJ2-1|few|TRBD1|15
CASSYSGTGDEEQFF
TGTGCCAGCAGTTACTCAGGGACAGGGGATGAGGAGCAGTTCTTC
>TRBV5-1|TRBJ1-6|few|-|15
CASSLSPENNSPLHF
TGCGCCAGCAGCTTGTCGCCCGAGAATAATTCACCCCTCCACTTT
>TRBV9|TRBJ2-7|few|TRBD2|15
CASSVGAGGTGEQYF
TGTGCCAGCAGCGTAGGAGCGGGAGGAACGGGGGAGCAGTACTTC
>TRBV23-1|TRBJ1-5|-|TRBD1|15
CASSQYNRGSQPQHF
TGCGCCAGCAGTCAATACAACAGGGGTTCTCAGCCCCAGCATTTT
>TRBV7-9|TRBJ2-1|few|TRBD2|16
CASLYGLAGGPDEQFF
TGTGCCAGCCTTTACGGACTAGCGGGAGGGCCGGATGAGCAGTTCTTC
>TRBV10-3|TRBJ2-5|-|TRBD1|14
CAIASQDRQETQYF
TGTGCCATCGCCTCACAGGACAGGCAAGAGACCCAGTACTTC
>TRBV5-1|TRBJ1-1|few|-|14
CASTPSFDPTEAFF
TGCGCCAGCACCCCCTCATTTGACCCCACTGAAGCTTTCTTT
>TRBV7-2|TRBJ2-3|few|-|14
CASSPRPFTDTQYF
TGTGCCAGCAGTCCGAGGCCTTTCACAGATACGCAGTATTTT
>TRBV27|TRBJ2-1|few|TRBD2|14
CASSGGGTYNEQFF
TGTGCCAGCTCCGGGGGAGGGACCTACAATGAGCAGTTCTTC
>TRBV5-5|TRBJ1-4|-|TRBD1|15
CASSFEDRGSEKLFF
TGTGCCAGCAGCTTTGAGGACAGGGGAAGTGAAAAACTGTTTTTT
>TRBV29-1|TRBJ1-2|many|-|13
CSVLLANDYGYTF
TGCAGCGTTCTTTTGGCCAACGACTATGGCTACACCTTC
>TRBV7-9|TRBJ1-4|-|-|11
CASSREGKLFF
TGTGCCAGCAGCAGGGAGGGAAAACTGTTTTTT
>TRBV5-4|TRBJ2-5|many|-|18
CASSQGHIDRGGQETQYF
TGTGCCAGCAGTCAAGGCCACATCGACAGGGGAGGGCAAGAGACCCAGTACTTC
>TRBV7-2|TRBJ2-1|-|-|13
CASSLVGPGEQFF
TGTGCCAGCAGCTTAGTAGGCCCGGGGGAGCAGTTCTTC
>TRBV7-3|TRBJ2-3|-|TRBD2|16
CASSLTRRGGQDTQYF
TGTGCCAGCAGCTTAACGAGACGGGGGGGCCAAGATACGCAGTATTTT
>TRBV7-8|TRBJ2-5|-|TRBD1|15
CASSSGQGDQETQYF
TGTGCCAGCAGCTCGGGACAGGGGGACCAAGAGACCCAGTACTTC
>TRBV6-1|TRBJ2-2|-|TRBD2|15
CASRISGTGTGELFF
TGTGCCAGCAGAATTAGCGGGACCGGCACCGGGGAGCTGTTTTTT
>TRBV20-1|TRBJ1-2|many|-|13
CSAGPPGSEGYTF
TGCAGTGCCGGCCCCCCGGGATCCGAGGGCTACACCTTC
>TRBV29-1|TRBJ1-1|-|-|13
CSVGDDGYTEAFF
TGCAGCGTTGGGGATGACGGTTACACTGAAGCTTTCTTT
>TRBV9|TRBJ2-3|few|TRBD2|15
CASSVGAGGPDTQYF
TGTGCCAGCAGCGTAGGGGCGGGGGGGCCTGATACGCAGTATTTT
>TRBV3-1|TRBJ1-1|few|TRBD1|17
CASSHSGQGRFNAWAFF
TGTGCCAGCAGCCACTCCGGACAGGGAAGGTTTAACGCCTGGGCTTTCTTT
>TRBV7-9|TRBJ2-7|-|-|14
CASSSGFSSYEQYF
TGTGCCAGCAGCTCGGGATTCAGCTCCTACGAGCAGTACTTC
>TRBV2|TRBJ1-3|-|TRBD1|15
CASSEQGSAGNTIYF
TGTGCCAGCAGCGAACAGGGGTCTGCTGGAAACACCATATATTTT
>TRBV11-2|TRBJ2-2|-|-|18
CASSLDYFEGDNTGELFF
TGTGCCAGCAGCTTAGACTATTTTGAGGGGGACAACACCGGGGAGCTGTTTTTT
>TRBV19|TRBJ2-7|-|-|15
CASSTTGALSYEQYF
TGTGCCAGTAGTACAACGGGGGCCCTGTCCTACGAGCAGTACTTC
>TRBV2|TRBJ2-2|-|TRBD2|14
CASSKAGGTGELFF
TGTGCCAGCAGTAAAGCGGGAGGCACCGGGGAGCTGTTTTTT
>TRBV7-9|TRBJ2-7|few|-|12
CASSLGDYEQYF
TGTGCCAGCAGCTTAGGCGACTACGAGCAGTACTTC
>TRBV5-1|TRBJ1-6|-|-|15
CASSPRRAPNSPLHF
TGCGCCAGCAGCCCTCGCAGGGCACCAAATTCACCCCTCCACTTT